Below, 27 T cell receptor beta chains from the same sample are listed, as sequenced in a study of shared clonotypes between healthy human individuals. The repertoire was sequenced with immunoSEQ multiplex PCR; TCRdb's copy has only in-frame clones and lacks some. The sample consists of around 1,000,000 clones, 60% to 85% of them appearing once. The sample consisted of memory CD4+ T cells from PBMCs. Stated subset: CD45RA-negative fraction. The source of these receptors is a man younger than 30 in good health. Some clones in this sample may be carry-over from other donors' samples.

On this clone itself: Within the sample, other DNA sequences also encode this same CDR3. V usage is TRBV12-5 and J usage is TRBJ1-5; D is ambiguous. Trimming removed 2 bases at V and 1 base at J, with 0 bases between. This CDR3 is 12 amino acids long. CDR1 and CDR2 (germline): LGHNT, FRNRAP. The CDR3 reads CASGLSNQPQHF. As DNA, the CDR3 is TGTGCTAGTGGTTTGAGCAATCAGCCCCAGCATTTT.

The chain combines TRBV15 with TRBJ1-2; 7 bases fit TRBD1. Trimming at V came to 0 bases and at J to 4 bases, leaving 5 bases not matched to a gene. Germline CDR1 reads LNHNV; CDR2 reads YYDKDF (reference sequence). This CDR3 contains 15 residues. Here the CDR3 DNA reads TGTGCCACCAGCAGAGAAAAGGGGGCTGTCTATGGCTACACCTTC. This codes for CATSREKGAVYGYTF.

The rearrangement uses TRBV5-1 and TRBJ2-6; D ambiguous. Germline values: CDR1 SGHRS, CDR2 YFSETQ. Trimming left V 2 bases short and J 4 bases short, with 13 bases between. This CDR3 is built from 16 residues. DNA of the CDR3: TGCGCCAGCAGCTTAGCTATTTGGTCCGGGGCCAACGTCCTGACTTTC. Translated: CASSLAIWSGANVLTF.

The rearrangement joins TRBV5-4 to TRBJ2-2; the match to TRBD2 covers 10 bases. J gave up 2 bases and V 4 bases, and 5 bases lay outside the gene matches. The CDR3 runs 16 residues. In germline, CDR1 is SGHNT, CDR2 YYREEE (reference sequence). The chain's CDR3 is CASSPLAGPNTGELFF. CDR3 DNA: TGTGCCAGCAGCCCACTAGCGGGGCCCAACACCGGGGAGCTGTTTTTT.

The V call is TRBV28, the J call TRBJ1-2; 8 bases line up with TRBD1. This CDR3 region has 16 residues. The ends lost 2 bases at V and 1 base at J; junction bases unmatched: 6. Germline V gives CDR1 MDHEN, CDR2 SYDVKM. The CDR3 DNA follows: TGTGCCAGCAGTTTAACCCCGGGACAGGTTAACTATGGCTACACCTTC. Its protein product is CASSLTPGQVNYGYTF.

Worth noting for this clone: A read error is possible here, since a much larger clone lies one base away. The chain combines TRBV6-6 with TRBJ2-2; D is perhaps TRBD1 or TRBD2 (5 bases each). V lost 2 bases and J lost 4, with 11 bases in between. Germline lookup yields CDR1 MNHNY and CDR2 SVGAGI (reference sequence). The CDR3 runs 15 residues. The CDR3 is CASSYGDGPTGELFF. The CDR3, as DNA: TGTGCCAGCAGTTACGGGGACGGCCCCACCGGGGAGCTGTTTTTT.

The V and J genes are TRBV27 and TRBJ2-1, with TRBD2 identical over 12 bases. The trim removed 2 bases at V and 4 bases at J, leaving 9 bases unmatched. This CDR3 is built from 18 residues. Germline V gene sequence: CDR1 MNHEY, CDR2 SMNVEV (reference sequence). DNA of the CDR3: TGTGCCAGCAGTTTACGTCTAGCGGGAGGGCGGGGATACAATGAGCAGTTCTTC. It specifies CASSLRLAGGRGYNEQFF.

For this clone: This specimen includes other DNA sequences encoding the same CDR3. The V gene is TRBV6-5, the J gene TRBJ1-2; a possible D gene is TRBD1 (6 bases). Germline V lookup: CDR1 MNHEY, CDR2 SVGAGI. Trimming left V 6 bases short and J 7 bases short, with 15 bases between. The CDR3 has 13 amino acids. DNA for the CDR3: TGTGCCAGCAGCTACGGGGGGGCGAGTGGCTACACCTTC. Translation gives CASSYGGASGYTF.

The chain recombines TRBV5-1 with TRBJ1-1, with D hard to call. The CDR3 spans 16 residues. Per germline, CDR1 SGHRS and CDR2 YFSETQ. V was pared by 2 bases and J by 0 bases, with 14 bases between. CDR3 DNA: TGCGCCAGCAGCTTCGGCTTGGGTAGCGTGAACACTGAAGCTTTCTTT. This codes for CASSFGLGSVNTEAFF.

This clone was detected once. CDR3 bases: TGTGCCAGCAGTCTAATATACCAAGAGACCCAGTACTTC. Protein product: CASSLIYQETQYF. The chain carries TRBV5-5 and TRBJ2-5, with D uncertain. Trimming pared 5 bases from V and 0 bases from J, leaving 8 bases between. CDR3 length: 13 residues. The germline gives CDR1 SGHKS, CDR2 YYEKEE (reference sequence).

V and J are TRBV6-6 and TRBJ1-1; D remains ambiguous. V lost 6 bases and J lost 3, with 17 bases in between. This CDR3 has 15 amino acids. Germline V lookup: CDR1 MNHNY, CDR2 SVGAGI (reference sequence). The CDR3 coding sequence is TGTGCCAGCAGCCAAGGATGGACCACACACACTGAAGCTTTCTTT. Translation gives CASSQGWTTHTEAFF.

This clone was observed once. This chain uses TRBV27 with TRBJ2-3, with TRBD1 matching over 9 bases. The CDR3 runs to 14 residues. Looked up from germline, CDR1 is MNHEY and CDR2 is SMNVEV (reference sequence). The trim removed 6 bases at V and 2 bases at J, leaving 3 bases unmatched. CDR3 DNA: TGTGCCAGCAGCTGGACAGGGGCCACAGATACGCAGTATTTT. Translating gives CASSWTGATDTQYF.

CDR3 sequence: CASSPSSYEQYF. DNA for the CDR3: TGTGCCAGCAGTCCCAGCTCCTACGAGCAGTACTTC. This rearrangement joins TRBV2 to TRBJ2-7; unclear D gene. Looked up from germline, CDR1 is SNHLY and CDR2 is FYNNEI. The germline V and J ends were trimmed by 5 bases and 0 bases, with 5 bases remaining between them. The CDR3 is 12 amino acids.

The CDR3 nucleotides are TGCGCCAGCAGCTTGGACAGGGCCAGAGGTGAAAAACTGTTTTTT. This codes for CASSLDRARGEKLFF. V usage is TRBV5-1 and J usage is TRBJ1-4, with D possibly TRBD1 on 6 matching bases. Germline loops: CDR1 SGHRS, CDR2 YFSETQ. CDR3 length: 15 amino acids. Trimming removed 0 bases from V and 7 bases from J, with 13 bases in between.

This clone was counted once. The rearrangement joins TRBV28 to TRBJ1-1, with D possibly TRBD1 on 5 matching bases. The CDR3 is 14 amino acids. The V gene's germline CDR1 is MDHEN and CDR2 SYDVKM. The V gene lost 3 bases and the J gene lost 0 bases, with 8 bases spanning the gap. CDR3 sequence: CASSFRDLNTEAFF. In DNA, the CDR3 is TGTGCCAGCAGTTTCAGGGATTTGAACACTGAAGCTTTCTTT.

The table lists this clone with a count of one. Because the CDR3 is missing its conserved closing phenylalanine or tryptophan, this is likely a read error. CDR3 bases: TGTGCCTGGAGCTTAACTTTGGGACTTAACACTGAAGCTTTCTCT. Residues: CAWSLTLGLNTEAFS. V usage is TRBV30 and J usage is TRBJ1-1, with D possibly being TRBD1 (5 bases). V was pared by 3 bases and J by 2 bases, with 16 bases between. Looked up from germline, CDR1 is GTSNPN and CDR2 is SVGIG (reference sequence). This CDR3 has 15 residues.

V and J are TRBV19 and TRBJ1-1; 8 bases are a match to TRBD1. Germline CDR1 and CDR2: LNHDA and SQIVND (reference sequence). Trimming removed 4 bases from V and 4 bases from J; junction bases left unmatched: 5. This CDR3 comprises 14 residues. The CDR3 is CASSTQGEGTEAFF. The DNA of the CDR3 is TGTGCCAGTAGTACACAGGGGGAAGGCACTGAAGCTTTCTTT.

This chain uses TRBV18 with TRBJ1-1, with 9 bases identical to TRBD1. The CDR3 is made up of 13 amino acids. The trim removed 5 bases at V and 7 bases at J, leaving 5 bases unmatched. From germline, CDR1 is KGHSH and CDR2 LQKENI. For the CDR3, the DNA is TGTGCCAGCTCATTGACAGGGGGAAATGAAGCTTTCTTT. As protein: CASSLTGGNEAFF.

As to this clone: The sample contains more than one DNA sequence encoding this CDR3. The V gene is TRBV9, the J gene TRBJ2-2; D not certain. Trimming shortened V by 3 bases and J by 0 bases, and 12 bases separated the two germline ends. This CDR3 region has 16 residues. Germline V gene sequence: CDR1 SGDLS, CDR2 YYNGEE. The CDR3 reads CASSAKGGANTGELFF. The CDR3 DNA reads as TGTGCCAGCAGCGCAAAAGGCGGAGCGAACACCGGGGAGCTGTTTTTT.

This rearrangement joins TRBV29-1 to TRBJ2-7; D gene ambiguous. CDR1 is SQVTM and CDR2 is ANQGSEA in the germline V gene. The germline V and J ends were trimmed by 4 bases and 5 bases, with 6 bases remaining between them. The CDR3 loop spans 10 amino acids. Here the CDR3 DNA reads TGCAGCGTTGTATTGGACGAGCAGTACTTC. Residues: CSVVLDEQYF.

The chain carries TRBV14 and TRBJ2-7; the D is unclear. Germline-derived CDR1 and CDR2 are SGHDN and FVKESK. V was trimmed by 1 base and J by 6 bases, leaving 10 bases between them. The CDR3 is made up of 13 amino acids. The chain's CDR3 is CASSQVLNGEQYF. The CDR3 DNA reads TGTGCCAGCAGCCAAGTGTTGAATGGCGAGCAGTACTTC.

This sequence joins TRBV4-3 and TRBJ2-3; a possible D gene is TRBD2 (5 bases). This CDR3 has 15 residues. Germline V CDR1 and CDR2: LGHNA, YSLEER. V lost 3 bases to trimming and J lost 5 bases, with 15 bases between them. The CDR3 spells CASSQDGLLRDTQYF. The CDR3 DNA reads as TGCGCCAGCAGCCAGGACGGACTCCTCAGAGATACGCAGTATTTT.

The rearrangement joins TRBV5-1 to TRBJ2-7, with D perhaps matching TRBD2 (6 bases). This CDR3 region has 15 residues. Germline V lookup: CDR1 SGHRS, CDR2 YFSETQ. The V and J ends lost 3 bases and 7 bases respectively, with 20 bases between them. As DNA, the CDR3 is TGCGCCAGCAGCTCATACTCGGGAGAGACGGGGGAGCAGTACTTC. Protein sequence: CASSSYSGETGEQYF.

The V call is TRBV7-3, the J call TRBJ2-7; 7 bases match TRBD2. Unmatched junction bases numbered 7, after V lost 3 bases and J lost 2 bases. The V gene's germline CDR1 is SGHTA and CDR2 FQGTGA. This CDR3 has 15 amino acids. The CDR3 DNA reads as TGTGCCAGCAGCTTCGGGTCTAGCGGAACCTACGAGCAGTACTTC. This translates into CASSFGSSGTYEQYF.

This clone was observed at least ten times. The CDR3 protein is CASSEAGYSYEQYF. The CDR3 nucleotides read TGTGCCAGCAGTGAGGCAGGTTATTCCTACGAGCAGTACTTC. The V call is TRBV2, the J call TRBJ2-7; D unclear. The CDR3 length is 14 residues. The germline CDR1 and CDR2 sequences are SNHLY and FYNNEI. Trimming took 3 bases from V and 1 from J, leaving 10 bases between them.

This clone was counted at least ten times. J is TRBJ2-7 and V is TRBV7-8, with 8 bases aligning to TRBD1. Germline-derived CDR1 and CDR2 are SGHVS and FQNEAQ. This CDR3 has 12 amino acids. Germline trimming cut 7 bases from V and 4 bases from J; bases unmatched to any gene: 3. CDR3 amino acids: CASTRQGYEQYF. In nucleotides, the CDR3 is TGTGCCAGCACCAGACAGGGGTACGAGCAGTACTTC.

This chain joins TRBV18 and TRBJ2-7; D remains ambiguous. The CDR3 extends over 14 amino acids. The germline gives CDR1 KGHSH, CDR2 LQKENI. The V end was cut by 2 bases, the J end by 0 bases, with 8 bases between. CDR3 amino acids: CASSPGVNSYEQYF. The DNA for the CDR3 is TGTGCCAGCTCACCAGGGGTCAACTCCTACGAGCAGTACTTC.